This entry lists 2 T cell receptor beta chains sequenced from one sample in a study of blood T cell repertoires in COVID-19. This table comes from immunoSEQ multiplex PCR, and its TCRdb copy is limited to in-frame clones, with some not included. Of some 220,000 clones listed, more than 75% are singletons. Sequencing was carried out using peripheral blood. These receptors originate from a man in his fifties or sixties who had recovered from COVID-19.

V and J are TRBV5-1 and TRBJ2-5; 7 positions agree with TRBD1. This CDR3 has 13 residues. Germline V gives CDR1 SGHRS, CDR2 YFSETQ. V trimming: 4 bases; J trimming: 1 base; junction bases outside the gene matches: 1. The CDR3 loop reads CASSRDSQETQYF. CDR3 bases: TGCGCCAGCAGCCGGGACAGCCAAGAGACCCAGTACTTC.

The chain has TRBV19 and TRBJ1-2; possible D gene TRBD1, 5 bases. This CDR3 is 15 amino acids long. Germline-derived CDR1 and CDR2 are LNHDA and SQIVND (reference sequence). Trimming shortened V by 6 bases and J by 0 bases, and 14 bases separated the two germline ends. The CDR3 reads CASRRDSRPNYGYTF. DNA of the CDR3: TGTGCCAGTAGGCGGGACTCTCGACCTAACTATGGCTACACCTTC.